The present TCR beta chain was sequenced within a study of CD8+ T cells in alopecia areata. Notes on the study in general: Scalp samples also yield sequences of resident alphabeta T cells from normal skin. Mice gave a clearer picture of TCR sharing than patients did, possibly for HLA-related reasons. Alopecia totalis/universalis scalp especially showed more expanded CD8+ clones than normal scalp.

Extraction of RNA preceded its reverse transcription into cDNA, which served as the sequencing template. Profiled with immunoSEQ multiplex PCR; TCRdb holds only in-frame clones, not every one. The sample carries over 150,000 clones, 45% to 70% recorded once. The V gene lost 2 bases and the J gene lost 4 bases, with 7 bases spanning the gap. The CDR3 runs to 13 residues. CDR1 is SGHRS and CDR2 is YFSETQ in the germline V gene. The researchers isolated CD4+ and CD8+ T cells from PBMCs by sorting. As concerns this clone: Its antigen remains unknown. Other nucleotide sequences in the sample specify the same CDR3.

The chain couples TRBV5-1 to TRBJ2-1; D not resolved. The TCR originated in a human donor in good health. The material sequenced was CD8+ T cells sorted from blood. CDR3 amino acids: CASSLTGYNEQFF. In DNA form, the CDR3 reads TGCGCCAGCAGCTTAACCGGGTACAATGAGCAGTTCTTC.